Below are 27 T cell receptor beta chains sequenced from a single sample in a study of regulatory T cells in long-lasting Graves disease. The sample's time point: newly diagnosed GD, antithyroid drugs for less than 3 months. Isolated PBMC RNA provided the starting material for the TCR library. Arm-PCR of CDR3 regions and iRepertoire HTBI primers were the basis on which TCR beta libraries were built. TCRdb ran MiXCR on the multiplex PCR reads and lists one entry per CDR3 protein. This sample has approximately 470,000 distinct CDR3 sequences, with roughly 17% found just once. The sample was also reused in another study, on T cells in Graves' hyperthyroidism and ophthalmopathy.

Sequencing was performed on peripheral blood mononuclear cells (PBMCs), taken at new diagnosis, from a patient treated with antithyroid drugs. The source is a man aged 40-50 years with Graves disease.

The rearrangement joins TRBV15 to TRBJ2-7; 7 nucleotides line up with TRBD1. Trimming removed 0 bases from V and 2 bases from J; junction bases left unmatched: 7. In germline, CDR1 is LNHNV, CDR2 YYDKDF (reference sequence). The CDR3 totals 16 residues. This CDR3 reads CATSRDVGTDAYEQYF. DNA of the CDR3: TGTGCCACCAGCAGAGATGTGGGGACAGACGCCTACGAGCAGTACTTC.

This clonotype appeared many times. The chain combines TRBV2 with TRBJ2-1; TRBD1 matches at 8 bases. Germline CDR1 and CDR2: SNHLY and FYNNEI. The CDR3 extends over 14 amino acids. J was trimmed by 12 bases and V by 5 bases; bases with no gene match: 12. Here the CDR3 reads CASSYDRGKNGQFF. In DNA form, the CDR3 reads TGTGCCAGCAGTTACGACAGGGGCAAAAACGGGCAGTTCTTC.

Concerning this clonotype: Only one base separates this from a far larger clonotype, so it likely reflects a read error. The chain joins TRBV12-3 or TRBV12-4 to TRBJ2-7, with TRBD2 matching over 13 bases. With 4 bases clipped from V and 7 bases from J, the junction kept 22 bases outside the gene matches. The CDR3 sequence is 20 residues long. The CDR3 nucleotides read TGTGCCAGCAGTTCCTCCCCGGGACTAGCGGGACCGAGCTCCTACAATGAGCAGTACTTC. Its protein is CASSSSPGLAGPSSYNEQYF.

This clonotype has at least ten counts. CDR3 loop: CASSYSWDNQETQYF. The CDR3 coding sequence is TGTGCCAGCAGTTACTCTTGGGACAACCAAGAGACCCAGTACTTC. This chain uses TRBV6-5 with TRBJ2-5, with a tentative D call TRBD1 (6 bases). This CDR3 spans 15 amino acids. Germline CDR1 reads MNHEY; CDR2 reads SVGAGI. Between the trimmed V and J ends, which lost 0 bases and 0 bases, there was a span of 8 bases.

This clonotype occurred a few times. A junction end diverges from the germline sequence, so it may reflect a read error. The chain combines TRBV12-5 with TRBJ2-1; TRBD2 aligns across 9 bases. The CDR3 runs to 12 residues. Per germline, CDR1 LGHNT and CDR2 FRNRAP. CDR3 nucleotide sequence: TGTGCTAGTGGTTTGAGGCTAGCGGGGCCAGTCTTC. Translated: CASGLRLAGPVF.

Many counts were recorded for this clonotype. V and J are TRBV20-1 and TRBJ2-1, with D possibly being TRBD2 (6 bases). Between the trimmed V and J ends, which lost 3 bases and 4 bases, there was a span of 7 bases. This CDR3 spans 12 amino acids. CDR1 is DFQATT, CDR2 SNEGSKA, per germline (reference sequence). The DNA of the CDR3 is TGCAGTGCTAGGGGGACTTACAATGAGCAGTTCTTC. Amino acids: CSARGTYNEQFF.

This clonotype appeared many times. The gene calls are TRBV3-1 and TRBJ2-3, with TRBD2 identical over 8 bases. The CDR3 has 17 amino acids. Germline assignment: CDR1 LGHDT and CDR2 YNNKEL (reference sequence). V shed 0 bases and J 4 bases; nucleotides not matched to a gene: 9. As DNA, the CDR3 is TGTGCCAGCAGCCAAGATACGGGCGGGAGGAGGGCAGATACGCAGTATTTT. Its protein is CASSQDTGGRRADTQYF.

This clonotype was observed a handful of times. A read error may explain this, as a much larger clone is one base away. The chain joins TRBV24-1 to TRBJ2-1, with TRBD2 identical over 9 bases. This CDR3 has 16 residues. Germline V lookup: CDR1 KGHDR, CDR2 SFDVKD. Germline trimming cut 0 bases from V and 2 bases from J; bases unmatched to any gene: 1. The CDR3 nucleotides read TGTGCCACCAGTGATTTGGCTAGCGGGACCTACAATGAGCAGTTCTTC. Translating it yields CATSDLASGTYNEQFF.

This clonotype was recorded many times. The CDR3 here is CASSIGSETGLRNQPQHF. CDR3 in DNA: TGTGCCAGCAGTATAGGTTCCGAGACAGGGTTAAGGAATCAGCCCCAGCATTTT. This sequence joins TRBV28 and TRBJ1-5; TRBD1 agrees at 7 bases. Trimming took 5 bases from V and 4 from J; bases not matched to a gene: 17. Germline values: CDR1 MDHEN, CDR2 SYDVKM. The CDR3 contains 18 residues.

This chain connects TRBV29-1 to TRBJ1-5; perhaps TRBD1 as D (5 bases). The length of the CDR3 is 14 residues. With 5 bases removed from V and 0 bases from J, the gap between germline ends came to 11 bases. Per germline, CDR1 SQVTM and CDR2 ANQGSEA. The CDR3 DNA is TGCAGCGTTCGCCAGGGAGATAGCAATCAGCCCCAGCATTTT. As protein: CSVRQGDSNQPQHF.

This clonotype came up many times. V usage is TRBV20-1 and J usage is TRBJ1-4; possibly TRBD1 for D (5 bases). CDR1 and CDR2 (germline): DFQATT, SNEGSKA (reference sequence). V was trimmed by 0 bases and J by 8 bases, leaving 16 bases between them. The CDR3 extends over 15 amino acids. The CDR3 DNA follows: TGCAGTGCTAGAGATGCGAGGGGCGCTGGGGAAAAACTGTTTTTT. Its translation is CSARDARGAGEKLFF.

In its sample, this clonotype was seen many times. The gene calls are TRBV30 and TRBJ1-1, with D perhaps TRBD1 (5 bases). The CDR3 covers 13 residues. V shed 3 bases and J shed 3 bases, with 11 bases lying between them. CDR1 is GTSNPN, CDR2 SVGIG, per germline (reference sequence). The CDR3 region is CAWSPGMHTEAFF. In nucleotides, the CDR3 is TGTGCCTGGAGCCCAGGGATGCACACTGAAGCTTTCTTT.

A note on this clonotype: This likely comes from a read error, as the CDR3 has no conserved phenylalanine or tryptophan at its end. The J gene is TRBJ2-1, the V gene TRBV5-1, with D hard to call. V lost 0 bases, J lost 0 bases, and 4 bases lay in between. Germline CDR1 reads SGHRS; CDR2 reads YFSETQ. This CDR3 comprises 14 residues. CDR3 residues: CASSLGSSYNEQFL. In DNA, the CDR3 is TGCGCCAGCAGCTTGGGAAGCTCCTACAATGAGCAGTTCCTC.

There are a few counts of this clonotype. The chain is built from TRBV29-1 and TRBJ1-2; 7 bases agree with TRBD1. Per the germline V gene, CDR1 is SQVTM and CDR2 is ANQGSEA. The CDR3 runs 13 residues. V lost 0 bases to trimming and J lost 6 bases; unmatched junction nucleotides: 4. The CDR3, as DNA: TGCAGCGTTGAAGATGACAGGGCTAATGGCTACACCTTC. Translated, it gives CSVEDDRANGYTF.

This clonotype appeared many times. This chain links TRBV27 with TRBJ2-1, with D possibly matching TRBD2 (6 bases). Trimming stripped 5 bases from V and 1 base from J, with 12 bases between. This CDR3 has 15 residues. Germline V gene sequence: CDR1 MNHEY, CDR2 SMNVEV (reference sequence). The CDR3 nucleotides are TGTGCCAGCAGTCTGTTAGCGGTTTCCTACAATGAGCAGTTCTTC. Its translation is CASSLLAVSYNEQFF.

The rearrangement links TRBV29-1 to TRBJ1-1; 9 positions match TRBD1. V shed 5 bases and J 5 bases; nucleotides not matched to a gene: 9. Germline V gives CDR1 SQVTM, CDR2 ANQGSEA. This CDR3 has 14 residues. As DNA, the CDR3 is TGCAGCGTTCTTAGCCGGACAGGGGAGACTGAAGCTTTCTTT. This sequence encodes CSVLSRTGETEAFF.

This clonotype appeared many times. The chain joins TRBV12-3 or TRBV12-4 to TRBJ2-5; TRBD2 matches 10 bases. CDR3 length: 13 amino acids. This CDR3 is CATGTSEQETQYF. The CDR3 region has the DNA TGTGCAACCGGGACTAGCGAACAAGAGACCCAGTACTTC.

This chain joins TRBV28 and TRBJ1-2, with D possibly matching TRBD1 (6 bases). V was shortened by 6 bases and J by 4 bases, with 15 bases between the two germline ends. CDR1 and CDR2 (germline): MDHEN, SYDVKM. The CDR3 consists of 14 residues. CDR3 DNA sequence: TGTGCCAGCAGATTCGGGGGCTCTTCCTATGGCTACACCTTC. Translating it yields CASRFGGSSYGYTF.

In its sample, this clonotype was seen many times. This chain uses TRBV30 with TRBJ2-7; D may correspond to TRBD1 or TRBD2 (5 bases each). CDR1 and CDR2 (germline): GTSNPN, SVGIG (reference sequence). V dropped 3 bases and J dropped 2 bases, with 11 bases sitting between them. This CDR3 region has 13 residues. For the CDR3, the DNA is TGTGCCTGGAGGGGACGGACAACCTACGAGCAGTACTTC. Protein: CAWRGRTTYEQYF. Drawing the rest from reference TRBV30 and TRBJ2-7, the complete variable domain is SQTIHQWPATLVQPVGSPLSLECTVEGTSNPNLYWYRQAAGRGLQLLFYSVGIGQISSEVPQNLSASRPQDRQFILSSKKLLLSDSGFYLCAWRGRTTYEQYFGPGTRLTVT.

This clonotype has ten or more counts. The V call is TRBV6-2 or TRBV6-3, the J call TRBJ1-2, with a tentative D call TRBD1 (5 bases). This CDR3 has 13 amino acids. Germline lookup yields CDR1 MNHEY and CDR2 SVGEGT. V lost 2 bases to trimming and J lost 7 bases, with 11 bases between them. CDR3 DNA: TGTGCCAGCAGTTACGAGGGGAGAGGTGGCTACACCTTC. It encodes CASSYEGRGGYTF.

The chain combines TRBV29-1 with TRBJ2-1; TRBD2 matches at 16 bases. Germline CDR1 SQVTM, CDR2 ANQGSEA. This CDR3 comprises 18 residues. The CDR3: CLTDGTSGRGSSYNEQFF. In nucleotides, the CDR3 is TGCCTAACTGATGGGACTAGCGGGAGGGGGAGCTCCTACAATGAGCAGTTCTTC.

This clonotype appeared many times. This chain joins TRBV28 and TRBJ2-1, with D possibly being TRBD1 (6 bases). The germline V gene has CDR1 MDHEN and CDR2 SYDVKM. V was pared by 2 bases and J by 9 bases, with 17 bases between. The CDR3 contains 15 residues. CDR3 protein: CASSLGSQGLSEQFF. The CDR3 bases are TGTGCCAGCAGTTTAGGTAGTCAGGGGCTAAGTGAGCAGTTCTTC.

This clonotype was picked up many times. This chain connects TRBV28 to TRBJ2-3; 8 bases are shared with TRBD2. From germline, CDR1 is MDHEN and CDR2 SYDVKM. Losses at the gene ends were 6 bases for V and 4 bases for J; bases not matched to a gene: 15. The CDR3 length is 17 residues. The CDR3 is CASRYGLGPREADTQYF. The CDR3 DNA reads TGTGCCAGCAGATACGGCCTTGGTCCGCGGGAGGCAGATACGCAGTATTTT.

This chain connects TRBV25-1 to TRBJ2-2; 15 bases are a match to TRBD2. This CDR3 contains 16 residues. Germline V gene lookup returns CDR1 MGHDK and CDR2 SYGVNS. V shed 5 bases and J 6 bases; nucleotides not matched to a gene: 4. The CDR3 is CASSWTSGRVSGELFF. CDR3 nucleotides: TGTGCCAGCAGTTGGACTAGCGGGAGGGTATCCGGGGAGCTGTTTTTT.

Ten or more counts support this clonotype. The chain couples TRBV20-1 to TRBJ2-7; D unresolved. Between the trimmed V and J ends, which lost 0 bases and 4 bases, there was a span of 10 bases. This CDR3 contains 13 residues. Germline CDR1 and CDR2: DFQATT and SNEGSKA (reference sequence). The CDR3 nucleotides are TGCAGTGCTAGAGAGATCGAATCATACGAGCAGTACTTC. It is translated as CSAREIESYEQYF.

The chain employs TRBV7-3 and TRBJ2-1; 16 bases match TRBD2. J lost 8 bases, V lost 1 base, and 8 bases had no gene match. The CDR3 totals 18 residues. The V gene's germline CDR1 is SGHTA and CDR2 FQGTGA. CDR3 DNA: TGTGCCAGCAGCTTAAGGGTGGGGACTAGCGGGAGGGTCCATGAGCAGTTCTTC. As protein: CASSLRVGTSGRVHEQFF.

The sample holds many counts of this clonotype. V is TRBV13 and J is TRBJ2-7, with D hard to call. The germline gives CDR1 PRHDT, CDR2 FYEKMQ (reference sequence). Between the trimmed V and J ends, which lost 5 bases and 6 bases, there was a span of 11 bases. CDR3 length: 12 amino acids. DNA of the CDR3: TGTGCCAGCAGCCGAGACTTTGGCGAGCAGTACTTC. Its translation is CASSRDFGEQYF. Full variable domain (rest looked up from reference TRBV13 and TRBJ2-7): AAGVIQSPRHLIKEKRETATLKCYPIPRHDTVYWYQQGPGQDPQFLISFYEKMQSDKGSIPDRFSAQQFSDYHSELNMSSLELGDSALYFCASSRDFGEQYFGPGTRLTVT.